These 28 T cell receptor beta chains share one sample of origin, sequenced in a study of blood T cell repertoires in COVID-19. Here immunoSEQ multiplex PCR was the method, and the copy in TCRdb shows in-frame clones only, minus some. The sample includes about 190,000 clones, roughly 89% of them seen just once. The material sequenced was PBMCs or T cells enriched from blood (not recorded which). The receptors derive from a woman aged 25-40 years who had been exposed to COVID-19.

This clone was seen a few times. V and J are TRBV25-1 and TRBJ1-4; D not certain. Germline V CDR1 and CDR2: MGHDK, SYGVNS. This CDR3 is built from 15 residues. Between the trimmed V and J ends, which lost 2 bases and 4 bases, there was a span of 11 bases. The CDR3, as DNA: TGTGCCAGCAGTGAAAGACACACCAGTAATGAAAAACTGTTTTTT. It is translated as CASSERHTSNEKLFF.

This clone was seen a few times. The CDR3 reads CSARGPNEQFF. The CDR3 DNA reads TGCAGTGCTAGAGGGCCCAATGAGCAGTTCTTC. The chain combines TRBV20-1 with TRBJ2-1; unclear D gene. Germline CDR1 and CDR2: DFQATT and SNEGSKA (reference sequence). CDR3 size: 11 residues. The V end was cut by 1 base, the J end by 6 bases, with 4 bases between.

V usage is TRBV20-1 and J usage is TRBJ1-1; the D gene is possibly TRBD1 (6 bases). Germline-derived CDR1 and CDR2 are DFQATT and SNEGSKA (reference sequence). Between the trimmed V and J ends, which lost 3 bases and 8 bases, there was a span of 13 bases. This CDR3 is built from 12 residues. CDR3 protein: CSASNRVGEAFF. The CDR3 DNA reads as TGCAGTGCTAGTAACAGGGTGGGAGAAGCTTTCTTT.

The rearrangement joins TRBV12-3 or TRBV12-4 to TRBJ2-3; 7 positions agree with TRBD2. This CDR3 is built from 13 residues. The V gene end was trimmed by 6 bases and the J gene end by 6 bases; junction bases not matched to a gene: 6. CDR3: CASSPPGGDTQYF. The DNA for the CDR3 is TGTGCCAGCAGCCCGCCCGGGGGGGATACGCAGTATTTT.

This chain uses TRBV19 with TRBJ1-3; weak D call: TRBD1 (6 bases). The CDR3 is 17 amino acids. Per the germline V gene, CDR1 is LNHDA and CDR2 is SQIVND (reference sequence). V was clipped by 0 bases and J by 0 bases, with 12 bases between them. The CDR3 bases are TGTGCCAGTAGTATAGACGACAGGAGATACTCTGGAAACACCATATATTTT. Residues: CASSIDDRRYSGNTIYF.

Only a few counts were recorded for this clone. The gene calls are TRBV28 and TRBJ1-1; D is uncertain. CDR1 and CDR2 from the germline V gene are MDHEN and SYDVKM. The CDR3 covers 12 residues. Between the trimmed V and J ends, which lost 8 bases and 3 bases, there was a span of 10 bases. The CDR3 DNA is TGTGCCAGCGAGGGTTCGTACACTGAAGCTTTCTTT. Translation: CASEGSYTEAFF.

The sample holds a few counts of this clone. The rearrangement uses TRBV5-4 and TRBJ2-7; the D is unclear. The CDR3 runs 13 residues. Trimming shortened V by 3 bases and J by 3 bases, and 10 bases separated the two germline ends. Germline V gives CDR1 SGHNT, CDR2 YYREEE (reference sequence). CDR3 region: CASSSNTHYEQYF. CDR3 in DNA: TGTGCCAGCAGCTCTAATACTCACTACGAGCAGTACTTC.

The rearrangement uses TRBV9 and TRBJ1-4; the D is unclear. V gave up 4 bases and J gave up 7 bases, with 8 bases separating them. This CDR3 contains 12 residues. Germline CDR1 reads SGDLS; CDR2 reads YYNGEE. The CDR3 loop reads CASSPPGEKLFF. As DNA, the CDR3 is TGTGCCAGCAGCCCCCCGGGTGAAAAACTGTTTTTT.

This clone was seen a single time. The CDR3 coding sequence is TGTGCCACCAGCAGGAACCGCGACAGACCCAGAGGCTACGAGCAGTACTTC. It yields the protein CATSRNRDRPRGYEQYF. V gene TRBV15 combines with J gene TRBJ2-7; a weak D match, TRBD1 (5 bases). V was clipped by 3 bases and J by 3 bases, with 21 bases between them. The CDR3 totals 17 residues. In germline, CDR1 is LNHNV, CDR2 YYDKDF (reference sequence).

The gene calls are TRBV7-8 and TRBJ1-1, with D perhaps matching TRBD1 (5 bases). The V end lost 4 bases, the J end lost 1 base, and 16 bases lay between the germline ends. CDR3 length: 16 residues. The V gene's germline CDR1 is SGHVS and CDR2 FQNEAQ. For the CDR3, the DNA is TGTGCCAGCAGCTCGGCGGGGGGAGTTTGGAACACTGAAGCTTTCTTT. It codes for CASSSAGGVWNTEAFF.

The V call is TRBV7-9, the J call TRBJ1-2; 7 bases map to TRBD1. Losses at the gene ends were 7 bases for V and 7 bases for J; bases not matched to a gene: 12. Germline CDR1 SEHNR, CDR2 FQNEAQ (reference sequence). This CDR3 region has 14 residues. The CDR3, as DNA: TGTGCCAGCACCAATACAGGGGAATCGGGTGGCTACACCTTC. It encodes CASTNTGESGGYTF.

This clone was found a few times. This rearrangement joins TRBV10-1 to TRBJ2-1, with unresolved D. Germline V lookup: CDR1 WNHNN, CDR2 SYGVQD (reference sequence). Trimming shortened V by 2 bases and J by 9 bases, and 8 bases separated the two germline ends. This CDR3 spans 12 amino acids. The CDR3 protein is CASSEPYGEQFF. The CDR3 DNA is TGCGCCAGCAGTGAGCCCTATGGTGAGCAGTTCTTC.

The V gene is TRBV27, the J gene TRBJ1-6, with D maybe TRBD1 (5 bases). V shed 2 bases and J shed 10 bases, with 9 bases lying between them. Germline V lookup: CDR1 MNHEY, CDR2 SMNVEV (reference sequence). The CDR3 extends over 13 amino acids. In nucleotides, the CDR3 is TGTGCCAGCAGTTTAACGGAGGGGTCACCCCTCCACTTT. Translation gives CASSLTEGSPLHF.

This chain connects TRBV18 to TRBJ2-1; D is possibly TRBD2 (7 bases). This CDR3 is 14 amino acids long. Germline V gives CDR1 KGHSH, CDR2 LQKENI. V dropped 1 base and J dropped 7 bases, with 11 bases sitting between them. The CDR3 DNA sequence: TGTGCCAGCTCACCACTGGGGGGGCGGAATGAGCAGTTCTTC. This encodes CASSPLGGRNEQFF.

The chain joins TRBV9 to TRBJ2-7; 9 positions agree with TRBD1. V shed 2 bases and J 4 bases; nucleotides not matched to a gene: 4. Germline values: CDR1 SGDLS, CDR2 YYNGEE. This CDR3 is 14 amino acids long. The CDR3 DNA sequence: TGTGCCAGCAGCGTGGGACAGGGAAGGTACGAGCAGTACTTC. This translates into CASSVGQGRYEQYF.

V is TRBV5-4 and J is TRBJ2-3; possibly TRBD2 for D (5 bases). V was clipped by 1 base and J by 6 bases, with 15 bases between them. CDR3 length: 15 residues. Germline CDR1 reads SGHNT; CDR2 reads YYREEE (reference sequence). The CDR3 DNA follows: TGTGCCAGCAGCTTGAGTGAGGGCGCGGCTGATACGCAGTATTTT. Its protein product is CASSLSEGAADTQYF. The complete variable domain, with remaining parts taken from reference TRBV5-4 and TRBJ2-3, reads ETGVTQSPTHLIKTRGQQVTLRCSSQSGHNTVSWYQQALGQGPQFIFQYYREEENGRGNFPPRFSGLQFPNYSSELNVNALELDDSALYLCASSLSEGAADTQYFGPGTRLTVL.

V usage is TRBV2 and J usage is TRBJ2-1; 7 bases line up with TRBD2. Germline V gene lookup returns CDR1 SNHLY and CDR2 FYNNEI. The V segment lost 5 bases and the J segment 5 bases; nucleotides outside the gene matches: 6. The CDR3 has 14 amino acids. The CDR3 sequence: CASSLWGGNNEQFF. The DNA of the CDR3 is TGTGCCAGCAGTCTGTGGGGGGGGAACAATGAGCAGTTCTTC.

This clone came up a few times. The DNA for the CDR3 is TGTGCCAGCAGCCTTGGCGTCGGGCCAGGGGACGAAAAACTGTTTTTT. Its translation: CASSLGVGPGDEKLFF. The V and J genes are TRBV7-2 and TRBJ1-4, with D tentatively TRBD1 (6 bases). Trimming took off 5 bases at V and 8 bases at J, with 21 bases between the two ends. The CDR3 runs to 16 residues. Germline V gene sequence: CDR1 SGHTA, CDR2 FQGNSA.

The V gene is TRBV9, the J gene TRBJ2-3; 8 bases map to TRBD2. The CDR3 has 16 residues. CDR1 and CDR2 (germline): SGDLS, YYNGEE. The junction had 7 bases not matched to a gene; V was cut back by 2 bases and J by 2 bases. The CDR3 sequence: CASSVEAGAITDTQYF. The CDR3 DNA follows: TGTGCCAGCAGCGTTGAAGCGGGGGCTATCACAGATACGCAGTATTTT. The full variable domain, rest sourced from reference TRBV9 and TRBJ2-3, is DSGVTQTPKHLITATGQRVTLRCSPRSGDLSVYWYQQSLDQGLQFLIQYYNGEERAKGNILERFSAQQFPDLHSELNLSSLELGDSALYFCASSVEAGAITDTQYFGPGTRLTVL.

V is TRBV3-1 (or the pseudogene TRBV3-2) and J is TRBJ1-1, with D possibly being TRBD1 (5 bases). V lost 4 bases and J 2 bases, leaving 14 bases between the germline ends. CDR3 size: 15 residues. Germline CDR1 LGHDT, CDR2 YNNKEL (reference sequence). The CDR3 DNA reads TGTGCCAGCAGCCCCGAAAGGACATTTAACACTGAAGCTTTCTTT. It encodes CASSPERTFNTEAFF.

The V and J genes are TRBV27 and TRBJ2-1, with TRBD2 matching 10 bases. The CDR3 consists of 15 residues. Germline CDR1 is MNHEY and CDR2 is SMNVEV (reference sequence). Trimming at V came to 6 bases and at J to 4 bases, leaving 6 bases not matched to a gene. The CDR3 here is CASSRSGGLYNEQFF. For the CDR3, the DNA is TGTGCCAGCAGCCGTAGCGGGGGGTTATACAATGAGCAGTTCTTC.

J is TRBJ1-5 and V is TRBV30, with D unresolved. Germline V gene sequence: CDR1 GTSNPN, CDR2 SVGIG (reference sequence). The CDR3 contains 13 residues. The ends were cut back, 0 bases at V and 5 bases at J, with 8 bases in the middle. CDR3 amino acids: CAWSVGGHQPQHF. For the CDR3, the DNA is TGTGCCTGGAGTGTTGGAGGACATCAGCCCCAGCATTTT.

The chain recombines TRBV4-1 with TRBJ2-7; D is perhaps TRBD2 (7 bases). The CDR3 has 14 residues. Germline assignment: CDR1 MGHRA and CDR2 YSYEKL. Trimming pared 1 base from V and 5 bases from J, leaving 12 bases between. CDR3 DNA sequence: TGCGCCAGCAGCCAAGGTGGGAGGGGGGACGAGCAGTACTTC. Amino acids: CASSQGGRGDEQYF.

This clone appeared a single time. The rearrangement uses TRBV5-1 and TRBJ1-6; 8 bases agree with TRBD1. The germline V gene encodes CDR1 SGHRS and CDR2 YFSETQ. J lost 7 bases, V lost 0 bases, and 0 bases had no gene match. The CDR3 has 14 amino acids. The DNA for the CDR3 is TGCGCCAGCAGCTTGGGACAGGGGAATTCACCCCTCCACTTT. Protein product: CASSLGQGNSPLHF.

This chain joins TRBV3-1 (or the pseudogene TRBV3-2) and TRBJ2-7; the match to TRBD1 covers 8 bases. CDR1 is LGHDT, CDR2 YNNKEL, per germline (reference sequence). There are 14 residues in the CDR3. The ends lost 4 bases at V and 2 bases at J; junction bases unmatched: 4. The CDR3 here is CASSPNRGTYEQYF. The CDR3 region has the DNA TGTGCCAGCAGCCCTAACAGGGGGACCTACGAGCAGTACTTC.

The table lists this clone with a few counts. The chain combines TRBV7-2 with TRBJ1-1, with TRBD1 as a possible D gene (5 bases). The germline V and J ends were trimmed by 9 bases and 5 bases, with 16 bases remaining between them. Looked up from germline, CDR1 is SGHTA and CDR2 is FQGNSA. The CDR3 covers 13 residues. CDR3 DNA: TGTGCCAGTTTGCCTCAGGGCGTTACTGAAGCTTTCTTT. Protein product: CASLPQGVTEAFF.

The chain has TRBV5-1 and TRBJ1-2, with D unclear. Trimming shortened V by 3 bases and J by 11 bases, and 11 bases separated the two germline ends. The CDR3 totals 11 residues. Germline V lookup: CDR1 SGHRS, CDR2 YFSETQ. CDR3 bases: TGCGCCAGCAGCTCAACGGGAGAGTACACCTTC. It translates to CASSSTGEYTF.

The chain recombines TRBV3-1 (or the pseudogene TRBV3-2) with TRBJ1-2; 7 bases line up with TRBD1. The ends lost 4 bases at V and 0 bases at J; junction bases unmatched: 5. This CDR3 has 15 amino acids. Germline values: CDR1 LGHDT, CDR2 YNNKEL (reference sequence). CDR3 sequence reads: CASSPGTATNYGYTF. CDR3 bases: TGTGCCAGCAGCCCAGGGACAGCGACTAACTATGGCTACACCTTC.